This entry concerns a single T cell receptor beta chain. As yet, its antigen is unknown. For TCR beta, libraries came from iRepertoire HTBI primers and Arm-PCR of CDR3 regions. TCRdb re-derived calls from the multiplex PCR reads in MiXCR, one entry per CDR3 protein. The table records more than 650,000 distinct CDR3 sequences, about 30% of them present only once. This entry belongs to a study of regulatory T cells in long-lasting Graves disease. Study in general: Patients with persistent Graves' disease had over 5 years of antithyroid drugs and persistent TSH receptor antibodies.

Study-wide points: Whereas new patients shared 970 or so public clonotypes, persistent patients shared more, at under 3,500. A reduction in accuracy may have resulted from the small sample size.

Time point here: persistent/refractory GD, antithyroid drugs over 5 years with positive TRAb. Making the TCR library involved RNA that had been extracted from PBMCs. The CDR3 runs to 16 residues. Per germline, CDR1 LNHDA and CDR2 SQIVND (reference sequence). V dropped 6 bases and J dropped 1; count of bases not matched to a gene: 8. Sample: peripheral blood mononuclear cells (PBMCs), taken when the disease was refractory, from a patient treated with antithyroid drugs. This chain uses TRBV19 with TRBJ1-3; 8 bases are a match to TRBD1. The receptor comes from a female donor with Graves disease. The CDR3 nucleotides read TGTGCCAGTAGCCGGGAGGACAGGGTGTCTGGAAACACCATATATTTT. This encodes CASSREDRVSGNTIYF. Looking up the rest from reference TRBV19 and TRBJ1-3 gives the full variable domain: DGGITQSPKYLFRKEGQNVTLSCEQNLNHDAMYWYRQDPGQGLRLIYYSQIVNDFQKGDIAEGYSVSREKKESFPLTVTSAQKNPTAFYLCASSREDRVSGNTIYFGEGSWLTVV.